The text below deals with one T cell receptor beta chain. The sample originates from a study of blood T cell repertoires in COVID-19. As for the study in general: There were acute and convalescent COVID-19 samples, and they came from the United States, Italy and Spain. PBMCs, B-cell-depleted T cells, or T cells provided the cDNA or gDNA that made up the material.

Germline V lookup: CDR1 SGHNT, CDR2 YENEEA. J gave up 5 bases and V 1 base, and 11 bases lay outside the gene matches. CDR3 size: 17 residues. Seattle researchers signed up patients amid active infection and tracked them longitudinally. As processed by the authors: Amplification of reference gene primers was used by the study to estimate nucleated cell counts. Libraries were prepared by immunoSEQ multiplex PCR; TCRdb keeps only in-frame clonotypes and omits some of them. The V and J calls and clone size were taken over from that table, and D and trimming were inferred from the DNA. The sample comprises 150,000 to 200,000 clones, 81% of which are singletons, and around 10% rests with the top ten.

The TCR originated in a woman of 80 years or more with COVID-19, enrolled during active disease. Sequencing used peripheral blood. The rearrangement links TRBV11-3 to TRBJ2-1, with 7 bases that match TRBD2. The CDR3 loop reads CASSLGRWTRTNNEQFF. The CDR3 DNA is TGTGCCAGCAGCTTAGGCCGCTGGACTAGAACCAACAATGAGCAGTTCTTC.